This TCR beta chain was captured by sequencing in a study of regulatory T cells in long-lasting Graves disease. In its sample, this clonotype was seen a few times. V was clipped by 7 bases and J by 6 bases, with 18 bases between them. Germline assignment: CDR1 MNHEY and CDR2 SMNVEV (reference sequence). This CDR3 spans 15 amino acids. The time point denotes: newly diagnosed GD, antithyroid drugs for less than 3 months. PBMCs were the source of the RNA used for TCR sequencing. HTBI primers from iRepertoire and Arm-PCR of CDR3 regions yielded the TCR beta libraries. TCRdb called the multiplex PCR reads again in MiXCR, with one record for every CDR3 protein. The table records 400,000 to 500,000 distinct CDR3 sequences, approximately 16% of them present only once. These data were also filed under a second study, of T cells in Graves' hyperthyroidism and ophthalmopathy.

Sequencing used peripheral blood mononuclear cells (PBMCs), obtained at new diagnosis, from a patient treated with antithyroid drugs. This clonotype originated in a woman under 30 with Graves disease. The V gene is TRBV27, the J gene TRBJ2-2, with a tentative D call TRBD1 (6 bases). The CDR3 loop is CASTPGRGPPGELFF. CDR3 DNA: TGTGCCAGCACCCCCGGCAGGGGCCCTCCCGGGGAGCTGTTTTTT.